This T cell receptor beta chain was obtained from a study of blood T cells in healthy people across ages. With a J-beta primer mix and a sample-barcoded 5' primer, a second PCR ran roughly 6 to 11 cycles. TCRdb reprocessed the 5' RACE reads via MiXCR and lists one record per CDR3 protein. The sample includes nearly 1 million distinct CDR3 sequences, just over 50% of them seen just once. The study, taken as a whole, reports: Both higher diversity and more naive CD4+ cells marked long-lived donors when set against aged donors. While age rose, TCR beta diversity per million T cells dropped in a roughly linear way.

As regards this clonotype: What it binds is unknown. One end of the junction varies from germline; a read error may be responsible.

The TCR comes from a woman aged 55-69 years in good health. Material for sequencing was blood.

CDR3 amino acids: CASRRHGDQPQHF. The CDR3 bases are TGTGCCAGCAGAAGACACGGAGATCAACCCCAGCATTTT. V is TRBV28 and J is TRBJ1-5, with no clear D. The CDR3 length is 13 residues. CDR1 is MDHEN and CDR2 is SYDVKM in the germline V gene.